This T cell receptor (beta chain) was observed in a study of cytomegalovirus exposure and HLA in healthy donors. V was clipped by 5 bases and J by 4 bases, with 11 bases between them. The CDR3 has 13 residues. Germline V gene lookup returns CDR1 SNHLY and CDR2 FYNNEI. A multiplex PCR was run with 60 Vbeta primers and 13 Jbeta primers. Using immunoSEQ multiplex PCR, the repertoire was profiled, and TCRdb retains in-frame clones only, with some absent. The sample carries 120,000 to 150,000 clones, around 57% recorded once. This chain joins TRBV2 and TRBJ1-1; D is undetermined. The receptor was derived from a male donor in good health and CMV-seronegative. The sample consisted of PBMCs. The CDR3 region is CASSRKGGTEAFF. The CDR3 DNA reads as TGTGCCAGCAGTCGGAAAGGAGGCACTGAAGCTTTCTTT.